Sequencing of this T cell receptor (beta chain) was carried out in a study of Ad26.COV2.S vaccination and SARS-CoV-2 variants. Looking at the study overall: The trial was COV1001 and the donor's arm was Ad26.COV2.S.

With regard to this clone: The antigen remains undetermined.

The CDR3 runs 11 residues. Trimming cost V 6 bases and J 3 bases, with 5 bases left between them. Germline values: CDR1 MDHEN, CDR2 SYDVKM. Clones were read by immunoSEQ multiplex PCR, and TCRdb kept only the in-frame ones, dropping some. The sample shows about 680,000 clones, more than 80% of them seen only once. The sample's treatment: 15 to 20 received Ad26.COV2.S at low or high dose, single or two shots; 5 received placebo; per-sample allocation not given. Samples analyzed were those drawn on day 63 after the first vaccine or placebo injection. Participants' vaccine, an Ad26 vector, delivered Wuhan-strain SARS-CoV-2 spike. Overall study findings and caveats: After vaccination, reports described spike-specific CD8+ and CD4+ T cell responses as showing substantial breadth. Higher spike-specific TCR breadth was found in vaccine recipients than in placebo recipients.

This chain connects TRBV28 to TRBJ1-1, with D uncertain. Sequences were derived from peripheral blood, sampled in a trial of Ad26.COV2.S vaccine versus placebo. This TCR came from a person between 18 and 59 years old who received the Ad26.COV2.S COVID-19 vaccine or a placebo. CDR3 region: CASRGYTEAFF. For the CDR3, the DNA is TGTGCCAGCAGGGGTTACACTGAAGCTTTCTTT.